This T cell receptor beta chain was found in a study of radiotherapy plus CTLA-4 blockade in lung cancer. Findings and limits, study-wide: Radiotherapy plus ipilimumab was followed by expansion in blood of tumor-derived TCR clones. Response was reportedly best predicted by early blood T cell clone dynamics, with interferon-beta.

Only in-frame clones appear in the TCRdb table, and some are missing; sequencing was by immunoSEQ multiplex PCR. The data show tens of thousands of clones, roughly four fifths seen once. Patients in the study, people with chemo-refractory metastatic non-small-cell lung cancer, received focal radiation plus ipilimumab CTLA-4 blockade. On this clone: The target antigen is unknown.

V was trimmed by 3 bases and J by 6 bases, leaving 13 bases between them. CDR1 is SEHNR and CDR2 is FQNEAQ in the germline V gene (reference sequence). The length of the CDR3 is 14 residues. The genes are TRBV7-9 and TRBJ2-3; D is perhaps TRBD2 (6 bases). The clonotype was recovered from a human donor with non-small cell lung cancer who had stable disease on radiotherapy plus ipilimumab. Here the sequenced sample was peripheral blood, taken from a patient treated with radiotherapy plus ipilimumab. The CDR3 sequence: CASSLGRSTDTQYF. The CDR3 coding sequence is TGTGCCAGCAGCTTGGGGAGGTCCACGGATACGCAGTATTTT.